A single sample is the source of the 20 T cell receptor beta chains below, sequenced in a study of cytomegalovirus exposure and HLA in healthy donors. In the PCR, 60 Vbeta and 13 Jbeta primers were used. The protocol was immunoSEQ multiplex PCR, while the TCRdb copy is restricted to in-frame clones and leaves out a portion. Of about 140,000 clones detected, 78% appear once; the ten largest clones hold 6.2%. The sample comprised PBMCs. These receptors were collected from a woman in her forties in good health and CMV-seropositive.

CDR3 DNA sequence: TGTGCCAGCAGTGAGTTGGGACAGAGCTCCTACAATGAGCAGTTCTTC. Translated: CASSELGQSSYNEQFF. This chain links TRBV25-1 with TRBJ2-1; 7 bases line up with TRBD1. The germline V gene encodes CDR1 MGHDK and CDR2 SYGVNS. The CDR3 runs 16 residues. V lost 3 bases to trimming and J lost 0 bases; unmatched junction nucleotides: 5.

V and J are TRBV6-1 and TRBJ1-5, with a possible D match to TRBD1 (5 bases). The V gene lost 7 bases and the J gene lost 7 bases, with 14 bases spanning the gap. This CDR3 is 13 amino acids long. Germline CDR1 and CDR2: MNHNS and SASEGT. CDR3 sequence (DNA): TGTGCCAGCACGATACAGGTGGAACAGCCCCAGCATTTT. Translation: CASTIQVEQPQHF.

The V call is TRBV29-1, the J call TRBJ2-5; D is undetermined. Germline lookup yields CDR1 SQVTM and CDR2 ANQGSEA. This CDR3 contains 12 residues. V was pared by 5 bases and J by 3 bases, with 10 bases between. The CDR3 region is CSVKRPEETQYF. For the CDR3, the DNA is TGCAGCGTTAAGAGGCCTGAAGAGACCCAGTACTTC.

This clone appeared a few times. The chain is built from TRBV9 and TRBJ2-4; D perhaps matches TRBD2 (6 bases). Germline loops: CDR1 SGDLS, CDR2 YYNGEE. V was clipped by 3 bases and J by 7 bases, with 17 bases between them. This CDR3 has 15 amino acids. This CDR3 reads CASSAGGDWGNIQYF. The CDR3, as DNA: TGTGCCAGCAGCGCGGGCGGGGACTGGGGGAACATTCAGTACTTC.

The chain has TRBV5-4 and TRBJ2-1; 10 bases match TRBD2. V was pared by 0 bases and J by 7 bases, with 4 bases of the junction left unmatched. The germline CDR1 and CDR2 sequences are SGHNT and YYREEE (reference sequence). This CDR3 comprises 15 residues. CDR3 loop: CASSLVSSGRNEQFF. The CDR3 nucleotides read TGTGCCAGCAGCTTGGTGTCTAGCGGGAGAAATGAGCAGTTCTTC.

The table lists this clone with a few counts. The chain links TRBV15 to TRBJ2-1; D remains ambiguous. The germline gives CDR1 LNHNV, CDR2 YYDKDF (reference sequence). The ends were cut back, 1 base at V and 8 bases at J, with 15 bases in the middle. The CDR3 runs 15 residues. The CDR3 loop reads CATSRVGRGLDEQFF. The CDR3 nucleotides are TGTGCCACCAGCAGAGTTGGCCGTGGTCTCGATGAGCAGTTCTTC.

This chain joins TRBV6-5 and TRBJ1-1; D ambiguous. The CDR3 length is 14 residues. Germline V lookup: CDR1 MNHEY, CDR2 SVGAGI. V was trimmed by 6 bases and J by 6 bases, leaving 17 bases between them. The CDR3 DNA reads TGTGCCAGCAGCCCAGACATGGTTCTCCCTGAAGCTTTCTTT. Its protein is CASSPDMVLPEAFF.

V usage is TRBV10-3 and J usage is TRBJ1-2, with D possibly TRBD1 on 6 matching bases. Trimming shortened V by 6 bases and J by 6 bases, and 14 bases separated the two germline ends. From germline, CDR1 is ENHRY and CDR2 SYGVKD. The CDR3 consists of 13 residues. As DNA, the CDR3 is TGTGCCATCAGGGACAGTTATCGGGATGGCTACACCTTC. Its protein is CAIRDSYRDGYTF.

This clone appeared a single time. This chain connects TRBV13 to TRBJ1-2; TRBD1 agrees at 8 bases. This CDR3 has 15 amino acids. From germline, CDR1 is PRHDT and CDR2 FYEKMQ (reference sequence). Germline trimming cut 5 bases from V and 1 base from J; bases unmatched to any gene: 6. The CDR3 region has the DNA TGTGCCAGCAGCCTAACAGGGGGGGTTAACTATGGCTACACCTTC. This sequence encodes CASSLTGGVNYGYTF.

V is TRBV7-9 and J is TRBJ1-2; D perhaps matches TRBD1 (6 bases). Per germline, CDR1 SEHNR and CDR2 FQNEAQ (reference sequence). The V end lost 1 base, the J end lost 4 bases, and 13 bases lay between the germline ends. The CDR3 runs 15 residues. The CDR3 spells CASSLGAGVPYGYTF. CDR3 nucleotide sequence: TGTGCCAGCAGCTTAGGCGCAGGGGTCCCCTATGGCTACACCTTC.

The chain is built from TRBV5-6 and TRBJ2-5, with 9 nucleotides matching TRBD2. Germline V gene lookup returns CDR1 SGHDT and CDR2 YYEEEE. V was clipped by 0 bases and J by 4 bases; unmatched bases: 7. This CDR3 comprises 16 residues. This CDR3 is CASSLEQREVRETQYF. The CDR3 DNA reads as TGTGCCAGCAGCTTGGAACAGCGGGAGGTGCGAGAGACCCAGTACTTC.

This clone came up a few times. The CDR3 loop reads CASSFGTGDVPQHF. CDR3 nucleotides: TGTGCCAGCAGCTTTGGGACAGGCGATGTGCCCCAGCATTTT. V gene TRBV12-1 combines with J gene TRBJ1-5; the table calls TRBD1, which could not be checked here. TRBV12-1 is shown as a pseudogene. The CDR3 has 14 residues.

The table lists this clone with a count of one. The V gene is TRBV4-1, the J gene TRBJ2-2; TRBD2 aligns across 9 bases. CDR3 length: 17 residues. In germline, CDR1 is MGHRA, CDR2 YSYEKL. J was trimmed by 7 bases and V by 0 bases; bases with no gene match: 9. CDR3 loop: CASSQEVLAGTGGELFF. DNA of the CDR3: TGCGCCAGCAGCCAAGAAGTGCTAGCGGGAACGGGCGGGGAGCTGTTTTTT.

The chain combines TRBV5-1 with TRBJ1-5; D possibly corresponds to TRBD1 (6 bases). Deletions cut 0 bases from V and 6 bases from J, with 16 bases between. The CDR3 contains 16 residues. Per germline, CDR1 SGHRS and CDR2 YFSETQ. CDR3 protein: CASSLDTGMGIQPQHF. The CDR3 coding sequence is TGCGCCAGCAGCTTGGACACAGGGATGGGGATTCAGCCCCAGCATTTT.

The DNA of the CDR3 is TGTGCCAGTAGTATTCCTAACCGGGGATGGTATGGCTACACCTTC. Protein: CASSIPNRGWYGYTF. V gene TRBV19 combines with J gene TRBJ1-2; D is unresolved. Germline CDR1 reads LNHDA; CDR2 reads SQIVND (reference sequence). V was trimmed by 3 bases and J by 5 bases, leaving 16 bases between them. There are 15 residues in the CDR3.

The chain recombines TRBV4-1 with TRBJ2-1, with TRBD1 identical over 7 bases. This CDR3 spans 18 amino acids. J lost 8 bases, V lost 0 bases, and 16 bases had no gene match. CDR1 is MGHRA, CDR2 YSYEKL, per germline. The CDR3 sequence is CASSQEEPRTGLFYEQFF. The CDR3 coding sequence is TGCGCCAGCAGCCAAGAGGAACCGCGGACAGGACTCTTCTATGAGCAGTTCTTC.

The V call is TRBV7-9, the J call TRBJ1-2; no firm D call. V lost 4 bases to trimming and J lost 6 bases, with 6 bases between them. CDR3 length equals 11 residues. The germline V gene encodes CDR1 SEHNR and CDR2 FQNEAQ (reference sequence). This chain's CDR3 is CASSSRNGYTF. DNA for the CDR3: TGTGCCAGCAGCTCCAGGAATGGCTACACCTTC. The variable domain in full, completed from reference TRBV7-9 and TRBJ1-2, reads DTGVSQNPRHKITKRGQNVTFRCDPISEHNRLYWYRQTLGQGPEFLTYFQNEAQLEKSRLLSDRFSAERPKGSFSTLEIQRTEQGDSAMYLCASSSRNGYTFGSGTRLTVV.

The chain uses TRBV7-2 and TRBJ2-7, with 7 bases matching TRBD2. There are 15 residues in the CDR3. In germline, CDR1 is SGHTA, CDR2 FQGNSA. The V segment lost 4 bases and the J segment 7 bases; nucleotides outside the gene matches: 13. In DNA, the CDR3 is TGTGCCAGCAGCTCTCTACCGGGGAGGGCCGGGGAGCAGTACTTC. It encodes CASSSLPGRAGEQYF.

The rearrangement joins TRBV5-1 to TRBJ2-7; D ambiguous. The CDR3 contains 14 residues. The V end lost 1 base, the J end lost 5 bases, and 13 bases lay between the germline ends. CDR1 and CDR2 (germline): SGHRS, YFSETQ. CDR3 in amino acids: CASSLLGIQDEQYF. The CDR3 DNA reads TGCGCCAGCAGCTTGCTGGGCATTCAAGACGAGCAGTACTTC.

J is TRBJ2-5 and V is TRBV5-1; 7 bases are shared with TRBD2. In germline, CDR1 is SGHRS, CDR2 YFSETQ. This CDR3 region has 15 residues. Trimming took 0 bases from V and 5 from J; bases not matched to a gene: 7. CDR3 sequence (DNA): TGCGCCAGCAGCTTGGGCGCGGGAGTATTGGAGACCCAGTACTTC. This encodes CASSLGAGVLETQYF.